This is a list of T cell receptor beta chains from one sample in a study of blood T cell repertoires in COVID-19. Using immunoSEQ multiplex PCR, the repertoire was profiled, and TCRdb retains in-frame clones only, with some absent. The table shows over 50,000 clones, with around four fifths occurring only once. The specimen sequenced was peripheral blood. The receptors derive from a woman between 45 and 60 years old with active or convalescent COVID-19. Both conserved end residues are part of each CDR3. The D gene is left open where the match is weak. Clone size is stated in some rows and not others, as once, few, many or a class when expanded.

D: .
V: TRBV27
size: .
J: TRBJ2-3
CDR3: CASSFLVYRAHSSTDTQYF
DNA: TGTGCCAGCAGTTTCTTAGTATACAGGGCCCATAGTAGTACAGATACGCAGTATTTT

D: .
V: TRBV7-9
size: .
J: TRBJ2-7
CDR3: CASSQGGYYEQYF
DNA: TGTGCCAGCAGCCAAGGGGGTTACTACGAGCAGTACTTC

D: TRBD2
V: TRBV10-3
size: .
J: TRBJ2-1
CDR3: CAISLSGTSYNEQFF
DNA: TGTGCCATCAGCTTAAGCGGGACTTCCTACAATGAGCAGTTCTTC

D: .
V: TRBV19
size: .
J: TRBJ2-3
CDR3: CANPPWLDTDTQYF
DNA: TGTGCCAATCCCCCCTGGTTAGACACAGATACGCAGTATTTT

D: .
V: TRBV18
size: .
J: TRBJ2-2
CDR3: CASSPPTTGELFF
DNA: TGTGCCAGCTCACCCCCGACAACCGGGGAGCTGTTTTTT

D: TRBD1
V: TRBV2
size: .
J: TRBJ1-2
CDR3: CASSGDRGNYGYTF
DNA: TGTGCCAGCAGTGGGGACAGGGGGAACTATGGCTACACCTTC

D: TRBD1
V: TRBV2
size: .
J: TRBJ1-4
CDR3: CASNRDRPATNEKLFF
DNA: TGTGCCAGCAACCGGGACAGGCCAGCAACTAATGAAAAACTGTTTTTT

D: TRBD1
V: TRBV7-9
size: .
J: TRBJ1-4
CDR3: CASSLALGTGDSFYEKLFF
DNA: TGTGCCAGCAGCTTAGCCCTGGGGACAGGGGATTCTTTTTACGAAAAACTGTTTTTT

D: .
V: TRBV4-2
size: .
J: TRBJ1-3
CDR3: CASSQGPPDGNTIYF
DNA: TGTGCCAGCAGCCAAGGGCCTCCCGATGGAAACACCATATATTTT

D: .
V: TRBV3-1/TRBV3-2
size: many
J: TRBJ1-6
CDR3: CASSQGRGLSPLHF
DNA: TGTGCCAGCAGCCAGGGTCGCGGCCTCTCACCCCTCCACTTT

D: TRBD2
V: TRBV7-2
size: .
J: TRBJ2-1
CDR3: CASSWGLAGLGEQFF
DNA: TGTGCCAGCAGCTGGGGACTAGCGGGGTTAGGGGAGCAGTTCTTC

D: TRBD1
V: TRBV29-1
size: .
J: TRBJ1-2
CDR3: CSVEQRDRRYGYTF
DNA: TGCAGCGTTGAACAAAGGGACAGAAGATATGGCTACACCTTC

D: .
V: TRBV6-5
size: .
J: TRBJ2-7
CDR3: CASTTAGRQYF
DNA: TGTGCCAGCACGACAGCGGGTCGGCAGTACTTC

D: .
V: TRBV2
size: .
J: TRBJ1-2
CDR3: CASSEALQTGLRGGYTF
DNA: TGTGCCAGCAGTGAAGCGCTTCAGACAGGTCTACGGGGTGGCTACACCTTC

D: .
V: TRBV19
size: few
J: TRBJ1-5
CDR3: CATENIIGTTGNQPQHF
DNA: TGTGCCACTGAAAACATCATTGGGACAACGGGCAATCAGCCCCAGCATTTT

D: .
V: TRBV2
size: .
J: TRBJ1-2
CDR3: CASRLDYGYTF
DNA: TGTGCCAGCCGGTTGGACTATGGCTACACCTTC

D: .
V: TRBV29-1
size: .
J: TRBJ2-1
CDR3: CSVPWAAAYNEQFF
DNA: TGCAGCGTCCCATGGGCCGCCGCCTACAATGAGCAGTTCTTC

D: TRBD2
V: TRBV6-2/TRBV6-3
size: .
J: TRBJ2-1
CDR3: CASSQRGSYNEQFF
DNA: TGTGCCAGCAGCCAGCGGGGCTCCTACAATGAGCAGTTCTTC

D: .
V: TRBV7-2
size: .
J: TRBJ1-5
CDR3: CASSYFSGHHSNQPQHF
DNA: TGTGCCAGCAGCTATTTTAGTGGACATCATAGCAATCAGCCCCAGCATTTT

D: .
V: TRBV2
size: few
J: TRBJ2-3
CDR3: CASSEDRGRTDTQYF
DNA: TGTGCCAGCAGTGAAGATCGCGGCCGCACAGATACGCAGTATTTT